This entry is about one T cell receptor (beta chain). The antigen it recognizes is unknown. No quality values exist for individual bases; no much larger clone is one base distant. CDR1 SNHLY and CDR2 FYNNEI were looked up in the germline V gene. Reading from cysteine to phenylalanine, the CDR3 counts 15 amino acids. Only the CDR3 DNA stays, 45 bases, in frame from base 1. The germline V and J ends show losses of 3 bases and 6 bases respectively, and no gene match explains 7 bases of the junction. The sample's treatment or condition label is to be understood as: about 20 received Ad26.COV2.S at low or high dose, single or two shots; several received placebo; per-sample allocation not given. Repertoires of vaccine and placebo recipients were sequenced from samples taken on day 63 after the first injection. Cohort 1b enrolled 25 to 30 adults aged 18-55 years at a single site in Boston, USA, between 29 July and 7 August 2020. Ad26.COV2.S was a replication-incompetent adenovirus type 26 vector that expressed a prefusion-stabilized SARS-CoV-2 spike protein derived from the original Wuhan strain.

This specimen belongs to a study of Ad26.COV2.S vaccination and SARS-CoV-2 variants (dated by TCRdb to the early 2020s). About the study as a whole: Donors in the vaccine arm were drawn from COV1001, a phase I-IIa trial of Ad26.COV2.S in healthy adults that was multicentre, randomized, double-blind and placebo-controlled. Dosing of Ad26.COV2.S was intramuscular, at either 5x10^10 or 1x10^11 viral particles, delivered as one shot or as two shots spaced 56 days apart. Blinding of investigators to trial group allocation was maintained during experiments and outcome assessment. The TCR-sequenced set comprised around 30 samples: 19 Ad26.COV2.S vaccine recipients, 5 placebo recipients and 8 SARS-CoV-2 convalescent individuals. The specificity and breadth of SARS-CoV-2-reactive T cell receptors after Ad26.COV2.S vaccination were assessed by TCRbeta repertoire sequencing. Trial participants were randomized into five groups of five, in which low-dose or high-dose Ad26.COV2.S was given once or twice, or placebo was given on both occasions. Overall study results and their limits: Comparing responses between vaccine doses or regimens was not something the study was powered to do. After vaccination, substantial breadth of spike-specific CD8+ and CD4+ T cell responses was reported. Non-spike TCR breadth was comparable between vaccine and placebo recipients, consistent with the vaccine containing only spike. It was noted by the authors that total T cell responses may have been underestimated by the TCR breadth and depth analyses. Spike-specific TCR breadth was higher in Ad26.COV2.S recipients than in placebo recipients (P = 0.0014).

TCRbeta CDR3 regions were sequenced with the immunoSEQ Assay. After extraction, genomic DNA underwent amplification by bias-controlled multiplex PCR, followed by high-throughput sequencing. The original methods were these. To quantify the absolute abundance of every unique TCRbeta CDR3 region, sequences were collapsed and filtered. T cell fraction was estimated by normalizing TCRbeta template counts to usable DNA, with usable DNA measured through amplification of reference genes found in all nucleated cells. Repertoire TCRs were annotated as SARS-CoV-2-specific when V gene, CDR3 amino acid sequence and J gene were exactly matched to a known reactive TCR set. The reference SARS-CoV-2 TCR set was derived from MIRA and filtered for enrichment in COVID-19-positive ImmuneCODE repertoires, a step that removed public or cross-reactive TCRs. Drawing on the MIRA antigens, annotated TCRs were analysed further at the level of specific ORF or position within ORF. Breadth was defined as the number of annotated unique rearrangements divided by the total number of unique productive rearrangements, and depth was defined as the summed frequency of the annotated unique rearrangements. TCR breadth was compared between groups using two-sided Wilcoxon rank-sum tests. Drawn from immuneACCESS, this table holds only the in-frame rearrangements with V and J called that TCRdb kept. Clones are partly lost; checked studies trace under half to an unresolved V gene and leave the rest unexplained. V, J and clone size reflect that table, while D and trimming were determined from the DNA. Here the sample has 440,000 or so clones; around 90% occur a single time. Of the sample, around 4.5% falls within the top ten clones.

This TCR derives from a person between 18 and 59 years old who received the Ad26.COV2.S COVID-19 vaccine or a placebo. The sequenced sample was peripheral blood, obtained in a trial of Ad26.COV2.S vaccine versus placebo. The chain is encoded by TRBV2 joined to TRBJ2-1, with 8 central nucleotides matching TRBD2. The DNA reads as follows: TGTGCCAGCAGTGAGTCTAGCGGGTCGTTCAATGAGCAGTTCTTC. Translated, this gives CASSESSGSFNEQFF.